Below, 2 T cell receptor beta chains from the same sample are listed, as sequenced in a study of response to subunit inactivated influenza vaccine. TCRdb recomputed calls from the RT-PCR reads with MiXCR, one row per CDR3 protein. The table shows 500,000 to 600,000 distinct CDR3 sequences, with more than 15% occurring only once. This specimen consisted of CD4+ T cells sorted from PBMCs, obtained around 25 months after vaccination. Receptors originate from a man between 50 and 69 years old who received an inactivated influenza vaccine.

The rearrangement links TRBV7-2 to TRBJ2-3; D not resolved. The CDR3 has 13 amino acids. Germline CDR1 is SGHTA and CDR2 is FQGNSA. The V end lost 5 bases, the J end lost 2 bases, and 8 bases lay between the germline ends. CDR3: CASSSRTTDTQYF. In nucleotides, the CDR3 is TGTGCCAGCAGCAGCCGTACCACAGATACGCAGTATTTT.

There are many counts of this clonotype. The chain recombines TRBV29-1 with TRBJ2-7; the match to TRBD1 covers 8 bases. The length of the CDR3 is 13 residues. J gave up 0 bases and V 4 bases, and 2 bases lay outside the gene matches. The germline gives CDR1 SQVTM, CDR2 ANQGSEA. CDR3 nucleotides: TGCAGCGTTGGACAGGGGCGCTCCTACGAGCAGTACTTC. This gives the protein CSVGQGRSYEQYF.